A single TCR beta chain is shown here with its context. Seattle's cohort entered during active infection and was followed longitudinally. As originally analysed: For nucleated cells, counts were estimated from reference gene primer amplification. The protocol was immunoSEQ multiplex PCR, while the TCRdb copy is restricted to in-frame clones and leaves out a portion. V, J and clone size are taken as reported in that table, and D and trimming were inferred from the DNA itself. In the table there are about 180,000 clones, over 65% of which are singletons. These data are taken from a study of blood T cell repertoires in COVID-19. Overall study context: COVID-19 samples, acute and convalescent, were from the United States, Italy and Spain. Sources were T cells, B-cell-depleted T cells, or PBMCs; the material itself was cDNA or gDNA.

The germline V gene has CDR1 SGDLS and CDR2 YYNGEE. The CDR3 sequence is 16 residues long. V lost 0 bases to trimming and J lost 0 bases, with 13 bases between them. The material sequenced was peripheral blood. The clonotype originates from a person aged 70 to 85 with COVID-19, enrolled during active disease. The rearrangement links TRBV9 to TRBJ2-7; possibly TRBD1 for D (7 bases). The CDR3 DNA reads TGTGCCAGCAGCGTAGGGTCAGGGGGGAGCTCCTACGAGCAGTACTTC. This codes for CASSVGSGGSSYEQYF.